This entry is about one T cell receptor (beta chain). Its antigen has not been determined. No per-base quality is available; no much larger clone lies one base away. Each collaborating institution followed its own protocols to collect whole blood in K2EDTA tubes. For TCRbeta analysis, collaborators shipped samples as frozen whole blood, isolated PBMCs, or DNA extracted from either of those sample types. Trimming leaves V shorter by 3 bases and J shorter by 3 bases, with the junction holding 8 bases beyond the gene matches. CDR1 and CDR2 are read off the germline V gene (reference sequence) as SEHNR and FQNEAQ. The CDR3 measures 17 amino acids from cysteine to phenylalanine. Only the CDR3 portion is preserved as DNA: 51 bases, with reading frame beginning at the first base. The sample comes from a study of blood T cell repertoires in COVID-19 (dated by TCRdb to the early 2020s). For the study in its entirety: The collaborator samples originated in the United States, Italy and Spain and spanned the acute and convalescent phases of COVID-19. The sample metadata nearly always contained a de-identified subject ID, COVID-19 status, age in years and sex. The repertoires were released in a freely available public database meant as a resource for research on the immune response to SARS-CoV-2. Where available, HLA class I and class II types were obtained from metadata supplied by the sample provider rather than from assay-based typing. Subjects who had been exposed to COVID-19, were actively infected with it, or had recovered from it provided the deeply sampled blood TCRbeta repertoires that made up the dataset. The material from the prospective study consisted of cDNA or gDNA derived from T cells, B-cell-depleted T cells, or PBMCs. The samples were drawn from two sources: the first 160 participants of the ongoing ImmuneRACE study, and 1,000 to 1,500 subjects contributed by 6 global collaborators. Points the paper makes about the study in general: How much clinical and demographic metadata was included differed by source and by participant, and the metadata was provided uncurated.

TCRbeta CDR3 regions were amplified from genomic DNA by means of the immunoSEQ Assay, a bias-controlled multiplex PCR. Per the authors' processing: The number of nucleated cells in each sample was estimated from the amplification of reference gene primers within the assay. To quantify the absolute abundance of each unique TCRbeta CDR3 rearrangement, sequence reads were collapsed and filtered. For each sample, productive Simpson clonality was calculated as the square root of Simpson's diversity index across productive rearrangements. This is the immuneACCESS table as TCRdb keeps it, with only in-frame sequences that have V and J called. A part of the clones is gone; compared with another copy, unresolved V genes explain less than half, and the rest is unexplained. Clone size and the V and J calls come from that table; the DNA yielded D and trimming. The sample data list 150,000 to 200,000 clones, and roughly 89% of these were observed just once. Clones ranked in the top ten supply over 4.5% of the sample.

The sequence was collected from a human donor in a cohort sampled during active COVID-19. The sequenced sample consisted of peripheral blood. The chain was built from TRBV7-9 and TRBJ1-1; 12 central bases correspond to TRBD1. The bases are TGTGCCAGCAGCTTTGCCGGGACAGGGGGCGTTTACACTGAAGCTTTCTTT. This sequence encodes CASSFAGTGGVYTEAFF.